Listed below are T cell receptor beta chains from one sample, sequenced in a study of T cells in Graves' hyperthyroidism and ophthalmopathy. TCRdb reprocessed the multiplex PCR reads with MiXCR, giving one entry per CDR3 protein. The top ten clones hold roughly an eighth of a sample with fewer than 500,000 distinct CDR3 sequences, under 15% of them seen once. The sequenced sample was blood. The origin of the receptors is a man younger than 30 with Graves' ophthalmopathy. Both conserved end residues are part of each CDR3. Fields, in order: V gene, clone size, D gene, J gene, CDR3 protein, CDR3 DNA. D genes are given only for firm matches. For some rows the clone size is stated as once, few or many, or as a class when expanded; others skip it.

>TRBV5-1|few|-|TRBJ2-7
CANSLAGQFYEQYF
TGCGCCAACAGCTTGGCAGGACAGTTCTACGAGCAGTACTTC
>TRBV6-1|many|TRBD2|TRBJ2-3
CASRSGTSTDTQYF
TGTGCCAGCAGGAGCGGGACTAGCACAGATACGCAGTATTTT
>TRBV27|many|TRBD1|TRBJ1-2
CASSFGDRGLYGYTF
TGTGCCAGCAGTTTCGGGGACAGGGGACTTTATGGCTACACCTTC
>TRBV2|many|-|TRBJ1-3
CASIEGRSGNTIYF
TGTGCCAGCATAGAGGGACGCTCTGGAAACACCATATATTTT
>TRBV7-2|many|-|TRBJ2-5
CASSRSGTAQETQYF
TGTGCCAGCAGCCGCAGCGGGACAGCCCAAGAGACCCAGTACTTC
>TRBV5-1|many|-|TRBJ2-3
CASSLTGDYRTDTQYF
TGCGCCAGCAGCTTAACAGGCGACTACCGCACAGATACGCAGTATTTT
>TRBV19|-|-|TRBJ1-6
CASSVGHLNSPLHF
TGTGCCAGTAGTGTGGGACACCTTAATTCACCCCTCCACTTT
>TRBV18|many|-|TRBJ2-3
CASSQAVNTDTQYF
TGTGCCAGCTCCCAAGCGGTTAACACAGATACGCAGTATTTT
>TRBV2|many|-|TRBJ2-5
CASSEGGMGETQYF
TGTGCCAGCAGTGAAGGGGGAATGGGAGAGACCCAGTACTTC
>TRBV6-5|many|-|TRBJ2-7
CASSYRRNYEQYF
TGTGCCAGCAGTTACAGGCGTAACTACGAGCAGTACTTC
>TRBV29-1|many|TRBD2|TRBJ2-3
CSVEGLLSTDTQYF
TGCAGCGTTGAGGGACTACTGAGCACAGATACGCAGTATTTT
>TRBV6-2/TRBV6-3|-|TRBD2|TRBJ2-1
CASTKLAGAYNEQFF
TGTGCCAGCACCAAACTAGCGGGGGCCTACAATGAGCAGTTCTTC
>TRBV12-3/TRBV12-4|many|-|TRBJ1-6
CASRLGLAKASPLHF
TGTGCCAGCCGACTCGGACTTGCGAAAGCGTCACCCCTCCACTTT
>TRBV3-1|many|-|TRBJ2-7
CASSPNMDYPYEQYF
TGTGCCAGCAGCCCTAACATGGACTACCCCTACGAGCAGTACTTC
>TRBV10-3|few|-|TRBJ1-1
CAISEGPMNTEAFF
TGTGCCATCAGTGAGGGACCTATGAACACTGAAGCTTTCTTT
>TRBV6-1|many|TRBD1|TRBJ2-5
CASSSPGTGLETQYF
TGTGCCAGCAGTTCTCCGGGGACAGGGTTGGAGACCCAGTACTTC
>TRBV6-1|-|-|TRBJ1-3
CASSRSGPYSRGNTIYF
TGTGCCAGCAGTCGATCCGGGCCTTACTCAAGGGGAAACACCATATATTTT
>TRBV3-1|many|-|TRBJ1-1
CASSPWELNTEAFF
TGTGCCAGCAGCCCTTGGGAGCTGAACACTGAAGCTTTCTTT
>TRBV5-1|many|TRBD2|TRBJ2-1
CASSPTSGRGSNEQFF
TGCGCCAGCAGCCCTACTAGCGGGAGGGGCAGCAATGAGCAGTTCTTC
>TRBV25-1|-|TRBD2|TRBJ2-1
CASSEGGATSGRGNEQFF
TGTGCCAGCAGTGAAGGTGGGGCGACTAGCGGGAGAGGGAATGAGCAGTTCTTC
>TRBV27|many|-|TRBJ2-1
CASSFGRGGQFF
TGTGCCAGCAGTTTCGGCAGGGGGGGGCAGTTCTTC
>TRBV18|many|-|TRBJ1-1
CASSPVVGVDTEAFF
TGTGCCAGCTCACCAGTTGTGGGGGTGGACACTGAAGCTTTCTTT
>TRBV19|-|-|TRBJ1-1
CASSLGPTRGTEAFF
TGTGCCAGTAGTTTAGGACCGACCCGGGGCACTGAAGCTTTCTTT
>TRBV30|many|-|TRBJ1-1
CAWRIADTEAFF
TGTGCCTGGAGGATTGCAGACACTGAAGCTTTCTTT
>TRBV15|many|-|TRBJ2-1
CATSREEGLDNEQFF
TGTGCCACCAGCAGAGAAGAGGGGTTGGACAATGAGCAGTTCTTC
>TRBV20-1|many|TRBD2|TRBJ2-7
CSAISGRVEQYF
TGCAGTGCTATTAGCGGGAGGGTCGAGCAGTACTTC
>TRBV11-3|many|TRBD1|TRBJ2-7
CASSLGTGIHEQYF
TGTGCCAGCAGCTTAGGGACAGGGATCCACGAGCAGTACTTC
>TRBV30|many|-|TRBJ1-4
CAWITNEKLFF
TGTGCCTGGATCACTAATGAAAAACTGTTTTTT
>TRBV6-2/TRBV6-3|many|-|TRBJ2-7
CASSYRDAYEQYF
TGTGCCAGCAGCTACCGGGACGCCTACGAGCAGTACTTC
>TRBV10-3|few|TRBD2|TRBJ2-7
CAISELAGAVEQYF
TGTGCCATCAGTGAGCTAGCGGGAGCCGTCGAGCAGTACTTC
>TRBV7-8|few|TRBD2|TRBJ2-2
CASSLAGKTSRNTGELFF
TGTGCCAGCAGCTTAGCAGGGAAGACTAGCAGGAACACCGGGGAGCTGTTTTTT
>TRBV6-1|few|-|TRBJ2-2
CASTGGGVYPTNTGELFF
TGTGCCAGCACCGGGGGTGGGGTTTATCCTACGAACACCGGGGAGCTGTTTTTT
>TRBV6-6|many|TRBD2|TRBJ2-3
CASSYSAGGPDTQYF
TGTGCCAGCAGTTACTCGGCGGGAGGGCCTGATACGCAGTATTTT
>TRBV27|-|-|TRBJ2-2
CASSLSGQTGELFF
TGTGCCAGCAGTTTATCCGGACAGACCGGGGAGCTGTTTTTT
>TRBV3-1|-|TRBD1|TRBJ1-2
CASSPPTGFGYTF
TGTGCCAGCAGCCCCCCGACAGGGTTTGGCTACACCTTC
>TRBV13|many|-|TRBJ1-2
CASSLGQGWLANYGYTF
TGTGCCAGCAGCTTAGGCCAAGGGTGGTTAGCTAACTATGGCTACACCTTC
>TRBV7-9|-|-|TRBJ2-1
CASSFLEDEQFF
TGTGCCAGCAGCTTCTTAGAGGATGAGCAGTTCTTC
>TRBV20-1|few|TRBD2|TRBJ2-1
CSARDVQSGGGSYNEQFF
TGCAGTGCTAGAGATGTGCAAAGCGGGGGGGGCTCCTACAATGAGCAGTTCTTC
>TRBV19|-|TRBD1|TRBJ1-5
CASSGTGVGNQPQHF
TGTGCCAGTAGTGGGACAGGGGTCGGCAATCAGCCCCAGCATTTT
>TRBV27|many|-|TRBJ1-2
CASSVRDPLRFSYGYTF
TGTGCCAGCAGTGTGAGGGATCCATTGCGGTTTAGCTATGGCTACACCTTC
>TRBV10-2|many|-|TRBJ2-2
CASSDAAGVSATGELFF
TGCGCCAGCAGTGACGCAGCCGGGGTGTCGGCCACCGGGGAGCTGTTTTTT
>TRBV6-2/TRBV6-3|many|-|TRBJ2-7
CASSSPLLARTYEQYF
TGTGCCAGCAGTTCTCCCCTGCTAGCGCGTACCTACGAGCAGTACTTC
>TRBV30|many|-|TRBJ2-1
CAWSVSLAGNEQFF
TGTGCCTGGAGTGTGTCCCTAGCAGGCAATGAGCAGTTCTTC
>TRBV6-6|many|TRBD2|TRBJ2-1
CASSYWPSGKIYNEQFF
TGTGCCAGCAGTTACTGGCCTAGCGGAAAAATCTACAATGAGCAGTTCTTC
>TRBV7-9|many|-|TRBJ2-7
CASSEPQGRLASDYEQYF
TGTGCCAGCAGCGAACCACAGGGTCGACTAGCATCAGACTACGAGCAGTACTTC
>TRBV6-1|many|-|TRBJ1-1
CASIIQAPNTEAFF
TGTGCCAGCATTATACAGGCCCCGAACACTGAAGCTTTCTTT
>TRBV7-2|-|TRBD2|TRBJ2-1
CASSSGLAGGLSSYNEQFF
TGTGCCAGCAGCTCCGGACTAGCGGGAGGACTGAGCTCCTACAATGAGCAGTTCTTC
>TRBV12-3/TRBV12-4|many|-|TRBJ2-1
CASSLGQSHNEQFF
TGTGCCAGCAGTTTGGGACAATCCCACAATGAGCAGTTCTTC
>TRBV6-1|-|TRBD2|TRBJ2-2
CAGSAGGPITGELFF
TGTGCCGGCAGTGCGGGGGGGCCTATCACCGGGGAGCTGTTTTTT
>TRBV7-2|many|-|TRBJ1-4
CASSSWETTNEKLFF
TGTGCCAGCAGCTCCTGGGAGACAACTAATGAAAAACTGTTTTTT
>TRBV11-2|many|-|TRBJ1-2
CASSSADRTYYGYTF
TGTGCCAGCAGCAGCGCTGACAGGACTTACTATGGCTACACCTTC
>TRBV11-2|-|-|TRBJ2-7
CASSPTPPGSYEQYF
TGTGCCAGCAGCCCTACCCCGCCTGGATCCTACGAGCAGTACTTC
>TRBV5-1|many|-|TRBJ2-7
CASSFKGAGEQYF
TGCGCCAGCAGCTTTAAAGGGGCTGGCGAGCAGTACTTC
>TRBV3-1|many|-|TRBJ1-3
CASSHNREAGNTIYF
TGTGCCAGCAGCCATAACCGGGAGGCTGGAAACACCATATATTTT
>TRBV7-9|many|TRBD1|TRBJ2-2
CASSFPTGWDTGELFF
TGTGCCAGCAGCTTCCCGACAGGGTGGGACACCGGGGAGCTGTTTTTT